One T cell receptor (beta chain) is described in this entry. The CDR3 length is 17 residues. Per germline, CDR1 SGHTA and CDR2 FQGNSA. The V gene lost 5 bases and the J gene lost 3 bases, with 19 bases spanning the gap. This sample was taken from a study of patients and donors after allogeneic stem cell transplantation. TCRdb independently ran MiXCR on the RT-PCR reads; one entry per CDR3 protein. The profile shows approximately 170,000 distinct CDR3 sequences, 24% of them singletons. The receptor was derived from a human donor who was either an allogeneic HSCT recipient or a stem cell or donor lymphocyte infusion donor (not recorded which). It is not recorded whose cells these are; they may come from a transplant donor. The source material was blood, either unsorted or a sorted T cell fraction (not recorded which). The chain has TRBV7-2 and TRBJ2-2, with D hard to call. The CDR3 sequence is CASSINPTPIHTGELFF. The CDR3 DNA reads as TGTGCCAGCAGCATTAACCCGACCCCAATCCACACCGGGGAGCTGTTTTTT.